The rows below give T cell receptor beta chains drawn from one sample of a study of PD-1 blockade in classical Hodgkin lymphoma. The table came from immunoSEQ multiplex PCR; TCRdb's copy has only in-frame clones and leaves some out. Here the sample spans about 64,000 clones, around nine tenths being singletons. This specimen consisted of peripheral blood mononuclear cells (PBMCs), obtained before the fourth cycle of nivolumab. The receptors here all came from a human donor with classical Hodgkin lymphoma. Each CDR3 is given with its conserved first and last residue. D genes are given only for firm matches. The size entry is marked missing in some rows and otherwise reads once, few, many or a size class.

cdr3_aa,cdr3_nt,clone_size,j_call,v_call,d_call,cdr3_length
CASRGQAEQYF,TGCGCCAGCAGGGGACAGGCGGAGCAGTACTTC,NA,TRBJ2-7,TRBV5-1,TRBD1,11
CASSQEIFPSYEQYF,TGCGCCAGCAGCCAAGAGATTTTCCCATCCTACGAGCAGTACTTC,NA,TRBJ2-7,TRBV4-1,NA,15
CASSDSGGNYGYTF,TGTGCCAGCAGTGACAGCGGAGGAAACTATGGCTACACCTTC,NA,TRBJ1-2,TRBV27,NA,14
CASSRLNENYGYTF,TGTGCCAGCTCACGCCTGAATGAAAACTATGGCTACACCTTC,NA,TRBJ1-2,TRBV18,NA,14
CASSPGVDYGYTF,TGTGCCAGCTCACCGGGTGTCGACTATGGCTACACCTTC,few,TRBJ1-2,TRBV18,NA,13
CASIYGTGQREAFF,TGTGCCAGCATATATGGGACAGGGCAGCGTGAAGCTTTCTTT,once,TRBJ1-1,TRBV28,TRBD1,14
CASSTVPGTSQETQYF,TGCGCCAGCAGCACCGTACCTGGGACATCCCAAGAGACCCAGTACTTC,NA,TRBJ2-5,TRBV5-1,NA,16
CASKDWGLANEKLFF,TGTGCCAGCAAGGATTGGGGTCTAGCTAATGAAAAACTGTTTTTT,NA,TRBJ1-4,TRBV5-5,NA,15
CASSLRVAGGYNEQFF,TGTGCCAGCAGTTTACGGGTGGCGGGAGGGTACAATGAGCAGTTCTTC,NA,TRBJ2-1,TRBV28,TRBD2,16
CASSEGLAGVFQETQYF,TGTGCCAGCAGTGAAGGACTAGCGGGGGTCTTCCAAGAGACCCAGTACTTC,NA,TRBJ2-5,TRBV2,TRBD2,17
CASSPDGQGQQPQHF,TGTGCCAGCAGTCCTGATGGGCAGGGCCAACAGCCCCAGCATTTT,NA,TRBJ1-5,TRBV7-7,NA,15
CASSFGHIQETQYF,TGCGCCAGCAGCTTTGGGCATATCCAAGAGACCCAGTACTTC,NA,TRBJ2-5,TRBV5-1,NA,14
CATMEAGFTDTQYF,TGTGCCACCATGGAAGCGGGGTTCACAGATACGCAGTATTTT,NA,TRBJ2-3,TRBV15,TRBD2,14
CASSLAGWVVEQYF,TGTGCCAGCAGTTTAGCGGGGTGGGTAGTTGAGCAGTATTTT,NA,TRBJ2-3,TRBV27,NA,14
CASRRLSGQGAAYEQYF,TGTGCCAGCAGACGGCTATCGGGACAGGGGGCGGCCTACGAGCAGTACTTC,NA,TRBJ2-7,TRBV28,TRBD1,17
CASSLGGSLSYEQYF,TGTGCCAGCAGCTTAGGTGGGAGTCTCTCCTACGAGCAGTACTTC,NA,TRBJ2-7,TRBV11-2,NA,15
CASREAGPTYEQYF,TGTGCCAGCCGGGAAGCCGGACCGACCTACGAGCAGTACTTC,once,TRBJ2-7,TRBV6-1,NA,14
CASSFSGPAGFGPQHF,TGTGCCAGCAGTTTTTCCGGCCCGGCGGGTTTCGGGCCCCAGCATTTT,NA,TRBJ1-5,TRBV28,NA,16
CASSLRTSGTVDEQYF,TGTGCCAGCAGCCTGAGGACTAGCGGGACCGTCGACGAGCAGTACTTC,NA,TRBJ2-7,TRBV4-2,TRBD2,16
CASSLGQLRDRGYEQYF,TGCGCCAGCAGCTTGGGGCAACTCCGGGACAGGGGCTACGAGCAGTACTTC,NA,TRBJ2-7,TRBV5-1,TRBD1,17
CASSLRTDTQYF,TGTGCCAGCAGCTTAAGGACAGATACGCAGTATTTT,NA,TRBJ2-3,TRBV11-2,NA,12
CASSVEGLSGGPYEQYF,TGTGCCAGCAGCGTAGAAGGCCTCTCCGGGGGCCCCTACGAGCAGTACTTC,NA,TRBJ2-7,TRBV9,NA,17
CASSGFVYEQYF,TGTGCCAGCAGCGGGTTCGTCTACGAGCAGTACTTC,NA,TRBJ2-7,TRBV6-1,NA,12
CAWIGEGTQYF,TGTGCCTGGATTGGAGAAGGTACGCAGTATTTT,NA,TRBJ2-3,TRBV30,NA,11
CASSRLAGETQYF,TGTGCCAGCTCACGACTAGCAGGAGAGACCCAGTACTTC,NA,TRBJ2-5,TRBV18,TRBD2,13
CASSYSEYPGTQYF,TGTGCCAGCAGTTACAGCGAATACCCGGGGACCCAGTACTTC,NA,TRBJ2-5,TRBV6-6,NA,14